This entry is about one T cell receptor (beta chain). The target antigen is unknown. The data originate from a study of shared clonotypes between healthy human individuals. Findings and caveats of the study: Naive subsets typically showed greater estimated richness than memory subsets.

The input for sorted-subset replicate PCRs was about 210 ng DNA, tens of thousands of T cell genomes. Authors' analysis steps: As immunoSEQ supplied junction-only sequences (without quality scores), filtering differed. Sequencing used immunoSEQ multiplex PCR; TCRdb keeps in-frame clones, though not all of them. That table supplies the V and J calls and clone size; D and trimming were determined from the DNA. The sample holds about 710,000 clones, about 80% seen once. The CDR3 runs to 14 residues. Germline V lookup: CDR1 SNHLY, CDR2 FYNNEI. The V end lost 8 bases, the J end lost 0 bases, and 13 bases lay between the germline ends. Adult Caucasians living in Nashville, Tennessee made up all of the donors.

This receptor was identified in a woman in her thirties in good health. The sequencing sample was made of memory CD4+ T cells sorted from blood. This sample's subset: CD45RA-negative fraction. The chain combines TRBV2 with TRBJ1-1; D is possibly TRBD1 (6 bases). The CDR3 here is CASDPQGLNTEAFF. Written as DNA, the CDR3 is TGTGCCAGCGATCCACAGGGACTGAACACTGAAGCTTTCTTT.